These 17 T cell receptor beta chains were sequenced from one sample in a study of blood T cell repertoires in COVID-19. TCRdb keeps only in-frame clones here, not all; method: immunoSEQ multiplex PCR. There are over 30,000 clones in the sample; around 80% occur only once, and around 40% lies in the top ten. Sequencing was performed on peripheral blood. The receptor source for this set is an elderly man with active or convalescent COVID-19.

V is TRBV5-6 and J is TRBJ1-6; 9 bases match TRBD1. J was trimmed by 10 bases and V by 4 bases; bases with no gene match: 6. This CDR3 region has 14 residues. The germline gives CDR1 SGHDT, CDR2 YYEEEE. The CDR3 is CASSARDRESPLHF. As DNA, the CDR3 is TGTGCCAGCAGCGCCCGGGACAGGGAGTCACCCCTCCACTTT.

The chain carries TRBV7-2 and TRBJ2-1, with D tentatively TRBD2 (5 bases). Germline V gives CDR1 SGHTA, CDR2 FQGNSA. V shed 0 bases and J shed 4 bases, with 13 bases lying between them. The CDR3 is made up of 16 amino acids. Written as DNA, the CDR3 is TGTGCCAGCAGCTTAGCGACGGGATCGGGGTACAATGAGCAGTTCTTC. It encodes CASSLATGSGYNEQFF. The variable domain in full, completed from reference TRBV7-2 and TRBJ2-1, reads GAGVSQSPSNKVTEKGKDVELRCDPISGHTALYWYRQSLGQGLEFLIYFQGNSAPDKSGLPSDRFSAERTGGSVSTLTIQRTQQEDSAVYLCASSLATGSGYNEQFFGPGTRLTVL.

The chain is built from TRBV6-5 and TRBJ2-7, with TRBD1 identical over 9 bases. CDR1 and CDR2 (germline): MNHEY, SVGAGI. This CDR3 is built from 13 residues. Losses at the gene ends were 8 bases for V and 2 bases for J; bases not matched to a gene: 4. The CDR3 sequence is CASARDRAYEQYF. The CDR3 nucleotides are TGTGCCAGCGCCCGGGACAGGGCCTACGAGCAGTACTTC.

The chain has TRBV30 and TRBJ1-2; D is uncertain. Per the germline V gene, CDR1 is GTSNPN and CDR2 is SVGIG (reference sequence). The length of the CDR3 is 12 residues. Trimming removed 5 bases at V and 3 bases at J, with 10 bases between. CDR3 DNA sequence: TGTGCCTGGTCGTCCACTCACTATGGCTACACCTTC. Residues: CAWSSTHYGYTF.

This chain joins TRBV3-1 (or the pseudogene TRBV3-2) and TRBJ2-2, with D perhaps TRBD2 (5 bases). The CDR3 is made up of 15 amino acids. Germline CDR1 and CDR2: LGHDT and YNNKEL (reference sequence). V lost 1 base and J lost 4, with 10 bases in between. The CDR3 coding sequence is TGTGCCAGCAGCCAAGTGCTAGCTATCACCGGGGAGCTGTTTTTT. This sequence encodes CASSQVLAITGELFF.

The CDR3 nucleotides are TGTGCCAGCAGTGATGGCAGGGCCACTGAAGCTTTCTTT. Amino acid sequence: CASSDGRATEAFF. The rearrangement joins TRBV2 to TRBJ1-1, with D perhaps matching TRBD1 (5 bases). The CDR3 extends over 13 amino acids. With 3 bases removed from V and 4 bases from J, the gap between germline ends came to 9 bases. Germline V lookup: CDR1 SNHLY, CDR2 FYNNEI. The whole variable domain, filled in from reference TRBV2 and TRBJ1-1, reads EPEVTQTPSHQVTQMGQEVILRCVPISNHLYFYWYRQILGQKVEFLVSFYNNEISEKSEIFDDQFSVERPDGSNFTLKIRSTKLEDSAMYFCASSDGRATEAFFGQGTRLTVV.

CDR3 in amino acids: CASSLSGIGQETQYF. CDR3 nucleotide sequence: TGTGCCAGCAGCTTGTCCGGGATTGGTCAAGAGACCCAGTACTTC. V gene TRBV5-8 combines with J gene TRBJ2-5, with TRBD2 as a possible D gene (5 bases). This CDR3 contains 15 residues. In germline, CDR1 is SGHTS, CDR2 YDEGEE. V was cut by 1 base and J by 2 bases, with 12 bases left in between.

The V call is TRBV7-9, the J call TRBJ1-1; no reliable D call. The V end was cut by 0 bases, the J end by 5 bases, with 10 bases between. The length of the CDR3 is 14 residues. Germline V CDR1 and CDR2: SEHNR, FQNEAQ (reference sequence). The CDR3 nucleotides are TGTGCCAGCAGCTTAGCGCGTTGGGAGACTGAAGCTTTCTTT. This encodes CASSLARWETEAFF.

This rearrangement joins TRBV27 to TRBJ1-2; TRBD1 agrees at 7 bases. The length of the CDR3 is 13 residues. Germline CDR1 and CDR2: MNHEY and SMNVEV (reference sequence). V gave up 5 bases and J gave up 3 bases; unmatched junction bases: 3. The CDR3 sequence: CASSLDRHYGYTF. As DNA, the CDR3 is TGTGCCAGCAGTCTGGACAGGCACTATGGCTACACCTTC.

A few counts support this clone. CDR3 sequence: CASSLRQAYQPQHF. In DNA, the CDR3 is TGTGCCAGCAGCCTCAGACAGGCGTATCAGCCCCAGCATTTT. The chain combines TRBV6-5 with TRBJ1-5; D is possibly TRBD1 (6 bases). The germline V and J ends were trimmed by 6 bases and 5 bases, with 14 bases remaining between them. The CDR3 extends over 14 amino acids. Germline lookup yields CDR1 MNHEY and CDR2 SVGAGI.

This clone showed up just once. V gene TRBV12-3 or TRBV12-4 combines with J gene TRBJ1-2, with TRBD1 matching 8 bases. The CDR3 consists of 13 residues. The junction had 3 bases not matched to a gene; V was cut back by 5 bases and J by 4 bases. The DNA for the CDR3 is TGTGCCAGCAGTCGGGACAGGCTCTATGGCTACACCTTC. It codes for CASSRDRLYGYTF.

This clone showed up just once. CDR3 coding DNA: TGTGCCAGCAGCAAAGGTTGCGGGGGACTCTACAATGAGCAGTTCTTC. This codes for CASSKGCGGLYNEQFF. The chain joins TRBV21-1 to TRBJ2-1; the table's TRBD2 call for D was not verified on the DNA. TRBV21-1 counts as a pseudogene. The CDR3 runs to 16 residues.

This clone has just one count. V is TRBV9 and J is TRBJ2-5, with TRBD2 identical over 14 bases. Germline V gene lookup returns CDR1 SGDLS and CDR2 YYNGEE. Trimming took 4 bases from V and 3 from J; bases not matched to a gene: 14. The CDR3 has 19 residues. The CDR3 sequence is CASSPVQTSGGAGEETQYF. The DNA of the CDR3 is TGTGCCAGCAGCCCGGTACAGACTAGCGGGGGGGCCGGTGAAGAGACCCAGTACTTC. The whole variable domain, remainder taken from reference TRBV9 and TRBJ2-5, is DSGVTQTPKHLITATGQRVTLRCSPRSGDLSVYWYQQSLDQGLQFLIQYYNGEERAKGNILERFSAQQFPDLHSELNLSSLELGDSALYFCASSPVQTSGGAGEETQYFGPGTRLLVL.

This clone was recorded a few times. The chain recombines TRBV7-9 with TRBJ2-2; 8 nucleotides line up with TRBD1. The CDR3 sequence is 15 residues long. The germline CDR1 and CDR2 sequences are SEHNR and FQNEAQ (reference sequence). V lost 5 bases to trimming and J lost 2 bases; unmatched junction nucleotides: 4. The CDR3 loop is CASSPTGANTGELFF. In DNA, the CDR3 is TGTGCCAGCAGCCCGACAGGGGCAAACACCGGGGAGCTGTTTTTT.

This chain uses TRBV6-5 with TRBJ2-3; unclear D gene. Germline V gene lookup returns CDR1 MNHEY and CDR2 SVGAGI. The CDR3 extends over 13 amino acids. V was clipped by 4 bases and J by 6 bases, with 11 bases between them. The CDR3 bases are TGTGCCAGCAGTTGGGTGAAGAGGGATACGCAGTATTTT. Protein sequence: CASSWVKRDTQYF.

The rearrangement uses TRBV29-1 and TRBJ1-3; 10 nucleotides line up with TRBD1. The CDR3 sequence is 14 residues long. CDR1 is SQVTM and CDR2 is ANQGSEA in the germline V gene. The trim removed 6 bases at V and 1 base at J, leaving 3 bases unmatched. In DNA form, the CDR3 reads TGCAGCGTGGCGGGACAGGGGTCTGGAAACACCATATATTTT. Its protein is CSVAGQGSGNTIYF.

J is TRBJ2-1 and V is TRBV5-4, with 10 bases matching TRBD2. CDR1 is SGHNT, CDR2 YYREEE, per germline (reference sequence). Losses at the gene ends were 2 bases for V and 0 bases for J; bases not matched to a gene: 5. The CDR3 sequence is 17 residues long. The CDR3 region is CASSFELAGNSYNEQFF. The CDR3 DNA is TGTGCCAGCAGCTTCGAACTAGCGGGGAACTCCTACAATGAGCAGTTCTTC.